A single sample is the source of the 14 T cell receptor beta chains below, sequenced in a study of CD8 T cells in ankylosing spondylitis. TCRdb recomputed calls from the 5' RACE reads with MiXCR, one row per CDR3 protein. The data contain about 280,000 distinct CDR3 sequences, 20% of them singletons. The sample consisted of blood, either unsorted or a sorted T cell fraction (not recorded which). These receptors were collected from a male donor with ankylosing spondylitis or in good health (not recorded which).

In its sample, this clonotype was seen a few times. The J gene is TRBJ2-3, the V gene TRBV10-3; D unclear. In germline, CDR1 is ENHRY, CDR2 SYGVKD. Trimming took off 3 bases at V and 0 bases at J, with 13 bases between the two ends. The CDR3 spans 16 residues. The CDR3 coding sequence is TGTGCCATCAGTGAAAGGATTGGGGATAGCACAGATACGCAGTATTTT. Translated: CAISERIGDSTDTQYF.

This clonotype was observed many times. The rearrangement links TRBV29-1 to TRBJ1-1, with D possibly TRBD1 on 5 matching bases. Between the trimmed V and J ends, which lost 4 bases and 1 base, there was a span of 7 bases. The CDR3 extends over 12 amino acids. The V gene's germline CDR1 is SQVTM and CDR2 ANQGSEA. CDR3 sequence: CSVAGRNTEAFF. In nucleotides, the CDR3 is TGCAGCGTTGCAGGGCGGAACACTGAAGCTTTCTTT.

V is TRBV28 and J is TRBJ1-1; a weak D match, TRBD1 (6 bases). Germline-derived CDR1 and CDR2 are MDHEN and SYDVKM. This CDR3 has 14 amino acids. Trimming pared 6 bases from V and 6 bases from J, leaving 17 bases between. The CDR3 DNA reads as TGTGCCAGCAGCCCCCAGGGGTGGGGTGCTGAAGCTTTCTTT. It codes for CASSPQGWGAEAFF.

The chain couples TRBV20-1 to TRBJ2-5; 10 bases agree with TRBD2. The CDR3 extends over 13 amino acids. V was clipped by 5 bases and J by 2 bases; unmatched bases: 2. Germline V lookup: CDR1 DFQATT, CDR2 SNEGSKA (reference sequence). The CDR3 here is CSAPSGGQETQYF. In DNA, the CDR3 is TGCAGTGCTCCTAGCGGGGGACAAGAGACCCAGTACTTC.

This clonotype was detected a few times. V usage is TRBV9 and J usage is TRBJ1-6; D is perhaps TRBD1 (6 bases). The CDR3 has 14 amino acids. Germline CDR1 reads SGDLS; CDR2 reads YYNGEE. V was cut by 0 bases and J by 7 bases, with 8 bases left in between. The DNA for the CDR3 is TGTGCCAGCAGCGTAGGGACAGTCAATTCACCCCTCCACTTT. Its translation: CASSVGTVNSPLHF.

Many counts were recorded for this clonotype. This chain uses TRBV10-3 with TRBJ1-2; D remains unclear. The CDR3 loop spans 12 amino acids. Trimming stripped 5 bases from V and 8 bases from J, with 12 bases between. The germline CDR1 and CDR2 sequences are ENHRY and SYGVKD. The chain's CDR3 is CAISPGLGGYTF. CDR3 DNA: TGTGCCATCAGTCCCGGACTGGGGGGCTACACCTTC.

V gene TRBV19 combines with J gene TRBJ2-1, with TRBD1 matching 11 bases. CDR3 length: 15 residues. Germline V gives CDR1 LNHDA, CDR2 SQIVND (reference sequence). The V segment lost 6 bases and the J segment 6 bases; nucleotides outside the gene matches: 7. CDR3 sequence reads: CASRLGTGGFNEQFF. CDR3 coding DNA: TGTGCCAGTAGGCTAGGGACAGGGGGATTCAATGAGCAGTTCTTC. Supplemented by reference TRBV19 and TRBJ2-1, the full variable domain reads DGGITQSPKYLFRKEGQNVTLSCEQNLNHDAMYWYRQDPGQGLRLIYYSQIVNDFQKGDIAEGYSVSREKKESFPLTVTSAQKNPTAFYLCASRLGTGGFNEQFFGPGTRLTVL.

This clonotype was counted between two and nine times. The chain couples TRBV12-3 or TRBV12-4 to TRBJ2-4, with a tentative D call TRBD2 (5 bases). The V end was cut by 6 bases, the J end by 4 bases, with 16 bases between. The CDR3 is made up of 15 amino acids. CDR3 sequence reads: CASSPGENTKNIQYF. The CDR3 nucleotides read TGTGCCAGCAGCCCCGGGGAAAATACAAAAAACATTCAGTACTTC.

This clonotype has ten or more counts. The J gene is TRBJ2-3, the V gene TRBV7-3, with 8 bases identical to TRBD2. Per the germline V gene, CDR1 is SGHTA and CDR2 is FQGTGA. This CDR3 is built from 15 residues. The V and J ends lost 8 bases and 1 base, in that order; junction bases with no gene match: 8. DNA for the CDR3: TGTGCCAGCGCCCCGGGGGGGCCGGGCACAGATACGCAGTATTTT. As protein: CASAPGGPGTDTQYF. The whole variable domain, filled in from reference TRBV7-3 and TRBJ2-3, reads GAGVSQTPSNKVTEKGKYVELRCDPISGHTALYWYRQSLGQGPEFLIYFQGTGAADDSGLPNDRFFAVRPEGSVSTLKIQRTERGDSAVYLCASAPGGPGTDTQYFGPGTRLTVL.

This clonotype was counted ten times or more. The V and J genes are TRBV10-3 and TRBJ2-3; possible D gene TRBD2, 6 bases. V gave up 0 bases and J gave up 2 bases, with 21 bases separating them. Germline V CDR1 and CDR2: ENHRY, SYGVKD. This CDR3 region has 19 residues. CDR3 in DNA: TGTGCCATCAGTGAGTCGTGGCTCGGGCGGGACCCGTCCACAGATACGCAGTATTTT. It is translated as CAISESWLGRDPSTDTQYF.

This clonotype showed up just a few times. The chain has TRBV12-3 or TRBV12-4 and TRBJ2-7; 9 bases map to TRBD1. The CDR3 totals 15 residues. Losses at the gene ends were 1 base for V and 5 bases for J; bases not matched to a gene: 6. For the CDR3, the DNA is TGTGCCAGCAGTTTAGAGGGACAGGGTAAACACGAGCAGTACGTC. Encoded protein: CASSLEGQGKHEQYV.

This clonotype was counted at least ten times. The genes are TRBV29-1 and TRBJ1-2; TRBD1 matches at 10 bases. The CDR3 contains 14 residues. The J segment lost 4 bases and the V segment lost 6 bases, leaving 8 bases of the junction unmatched. Germline values: CDR1 SQVTM, CDR2 ANQGSEA. This CDR3 reads CSVRGQGISYGYTF. CDR3 DNA sequence: TGCAGCGTGAGGGGACAGGGGATTTCCTATGGCTACACCTTC.

The chain links TRBV6-2 or TRBV6-3 to TRBJ2-7; 10 bases match TRBD2. The CDR3 totals 16 residues. After removal of 0 bases from V and 2 bases from J, the junction contained 4 bases not matched to a gene. CDR1 and CDR2 from the germline V gene are MNHEY and SVGEGT. CDR3 region: CASSYSIAGGPYEQYV. The CDR3 DNA reads as TGTGCCAGCAGTTACTCAATAGCGGGAGGACCCTACGAGCAGTACGTC.

This clonotype appeared many times. V usage is TRBV7-9 and J usage is TRBJ1-5, with D unresolved. The V end lost 7 bases, the J end lost 0 bases, and 16 bases lay between the germline ends. CDR1 and CDR2 (germline): SEHNR, FQNEAQ (reference sequence). This CDR3 comprises 16 residues. In DNA form, the CDR3 reads TGTGCCAGCAATAAGGTCTTGGAATATAGCAATCAGCCCCAGCATTTT. Protein: CASNKVLEYSNQPQHF.